A single sample gave rise to the 19 T cell receptor beta chains below, sequenced in a study of T cell responses to AZD1222 COVID-19 vaccine. This table comes from immunoSEQ multiplex PCR, and its TCRdb copy is limited to in-frame clones, with some not included. Of about 150,000 clones detected, nearly 95% appear once; the ten largest clones hold around 2.3%. The material sequenced was peripheral blood, taken on day 0 of AZD1222 vaccination. The source of these receptors is an adult in good health.

The rearrangement links TRBV11-2 to TRBJ2-7; perhaps TRBD2 as D (6 bases). CDR1 SGHAT and CDR2 FQNNGV come from the germline V gene. The CDR3 loop spans 17 amino acids. V was shortened by 4 bases and J by 0 bases, with 19 bases between the two germline ends. The CDR3 nucleotides read TGTGCCAGCAGCTCCGGATTGGGACTTACGAGCTCCTACGAGCAGTACTTC. Translation gives CASSSGLGLTSSYEQYF.

This rearrangement joins TRBV3-1 (or the pseudogene TRBV3-2) to TRBJ1-3; D unresolved. Germline CDR1 reads LGHDT; CDR2 reads YNNKEL (reference sequence). This CDR3 spans 15 amino acids. V shed 4 bases and J shed 3 bases, with 13 bases lying between them. The CDR3 DNA follows: TGTGCCAGCAGCCCCGGACGGCTACTTGGAAACACCATATATTTT. It is translated as CASSPGRLLGNTIYF.

The chain joins TRBV23-1 to TRBJ2-7; D uncertain. TRBV23-1 falls under the ORF class, with uncertain function. The CDR3 spans 15 residues. The V end lost 4 bases, the J end lost 0 bases, and 13 bases lay between the germline ends. Here the CDR3 DNA reads TGCGCCAGCAGTCTTGGCAGACGGGCCTCCTACGAGCAGTACTTC. Protein: CASSLGRRASYEQYF.

The gene calls are TRBV3-1 (or the pseudogene TRBV3-2) and TRBJ1-6; D is perhaps TRBD1 (6 bases). The CDR3 length is 18 residues. Between the trimmed V and J ends, which lost 7 bases and 10 bases, there was a span of 29 bases. Germline V gives CDR1 LGHDT, CDR2 YNNKEL (reference sequence). This chain's CDR3 is CASTLQAPWEQGRSPLHF. The CDR3 DNA follows: TGTGCCAGCACCCTACAAGCCCCGTGGGAACAGGGTCGATCACCCCTCCACTTT.

V is TRBV13 and J is TRBJ2-1; tentative D call: TRBD1 (5 bases). The CDR3 consists of 15 residues. Trimming removed 5 bases at V and 9 bases at J, with 20 bases between. CDR1 is PRHDT and CDR2 is FYEKMQ in the germline V gene (reference sequence). The CDR3 region has the DNA TGTGCCAGCAGCCCGAACCACATCGAAAGGGGTGAGCAGTTCTTC. It codes for CASSPNHIERGEQFF.

The chain uses TRBV7-2 and TRBJ2-1; D is perhaps TRBD1 or TRBD2 (6 bases each). The germline CDR1 and CDR2 sequences are SGHTA and FQGNSA. V gave up 4 bases and J gave up 12 bases, with 22 bases separating them. The CDR3 length is 15 residues. The DNA for the CDR3 is TGTGCCAGCAGCTCTAGAGGGGGGACACCACAGGGGCAGTTCTTC. This encodes CASSSRGGTPQGQFF.

The rearrangement joins TRBV28 to TRBJ1-2; 8 positions match TRBD1. The CDR3 length is 13 residues. Germline-derived CDR1 and CDR2 are MDHEN and SYDVKM. Trimming at V came to 5 bases and at J to 8 bases, leaving 7 bases not matched to a gene. This chain's CDR3 is CASSPGQALGYTF. The CDR3 DNA follows: TGTGCCAGCAGTCCGGGACAGGCGTTAGGCTACACCTTC.

The J gene is TRBJ1-6, the V gene TRBV30; D not resolved. V lost 2 bases and J 10 bases, leaving 21 bases between the germline ends. Per the germline V gene, CDR1 is GTSNPN and CDR2 is SVGIG (reference sequence). The CDR3 loop spans 16 amino acids. As DNA, the CDR3 is TGTGCCTGGAGTTGGCGGACGGCGGGATTTAGCTCACCCCTCCACTTT. Its protein product is CAWSWRTAGFSSPLHF. Full variable domain (outside the CDR3, taken from reference TRBV30 and TRBJ1-6): SQTIHQWPATLVQPVGSPLSLECTVEGTSNPNLYWYRQAAGRGLQLLFYSVGIGQISSEVPQNLSASRPQDRQFILSSKKLLLSDSGFYLCAWSWRTAGFSSPLHFGNGTRLTVT.

This chain connects TRBV21-1 to TRBJ1-5; TRBD1, the D gene given by the table, was not confirmed from the DNA. TRBV21-1 is labeled a pseudogene. The CDR3 consists of 20 residues. The CDR3 region has the DNA TGTGCCAGCAGCAACCCCTATTCGCAGGGCCGAGGTTTGAGCAATCAGCCCCAGCATTTT. It specifies CASSNPYSQGRGLSNQPQHF.

The rearrangement joins TRBV30 to TRBJ1-1; D unresolved. Germline-derived CDR1 and CDR2 are GTSNPN and SVGIG (reference sequence). The V and J ends lost 6 bases and 0 bases respectively, with 8 bases between them. There are 12 residues in the CDR3. The CDR3 DNA is TGTGCCTGCGAGAACATGAACACTGAAGCTTTCTTT. It codes for CACENMNTEAFF.

J is TRBJ1-1 and V is TRBV11-1, with TRBD1 matching 8 bases. Germline V gives CDR1 SGHAT, CDR2 FQDESV (reference sequence). V was pared by 4 bases and J by 0 bases, with 7 bases of the junction left unmatched. This CDR3 is built from 16 residues. DNA for the CDR3: TGTGCCAGCAGCTACGGGACAGGCCGCGTGAACACTGAAGCTTTCTTT. Amino acid sequence: CASSYGTGRVNTEAFF. Complete variable domain (other parts from reference TRBV11-1 and TRBJ1-1): EAEVAQSPRYKITEKSQAVAFWCDPISGHATLYWYRQILGQGPELLVQFQDESVVDDSQLPKDRFSAERLKGVDSTLKIQPAELGDSAMYLCASSYGTGRVNTEAFFGQGTRLTVV.

CDR3 residues: CASSSGTGGEETQYF. The CDR3 coding sequence is TGTGCCAGCAGCAGTGGGACAGGGGGCGAAGAGACCCAGTACTTC. This sequence joins TRBV6-4 and TRBJ2-5; 12 bases match TRBD1. Germline V gene data show CDR1 as MRHNA and CDR2 as SNTAGT. This CDR3 has 15 amino acids. V shed 6 bases, J shed 3 bases, and the junction held 5 bases outside the gene matches.

The gene calls are TRBV28 and TRBJ1-2; 7 positions agree with TRBD1. Per the germline V gene, CDR1 is MDHEN and CDR2 is SYDVKM. The CDR3 spans 14 residues. Trimming at V came to 2 bases and at J to 4 bases, leaving 4 bases not matched to a gene. This chain's CDR3 is CASSLGQGGYGYTF. CDR3 nucleotides: TGTGCCAGCAGTTTAGGGCAGGGGGGCTATGGCTACACCTTC.

This clone was picked up one time. The J gene is TRBJ1-1, the V gene TRBV5-1; D not certain. V lost 0 bases, J lost 3 bases, and 9 bases lay in between. Germline V gene lookup returns CDR1 SGHRS and CDR2 YFSETQ. The CDR3 sequence is 14 residues long. The CDR3 sequence is CASSLVRGDTEAFF. CDR3 DNA: TGCGCCAGCAGCTTGGTCCGGGGAGACACTGAAGCTTTCTTT.

The chain links TRBV3-1 (or the pseudogene TRBV3-2) to TRBJ1-1; the match to TRBD1 covers 8 bases. The CDR3 is 16 amino acids. Germline V CDR1 and CDR2: LGHDT, YNNKEL (reference sequence). Trimming removed 4 bases from V and 6 bases from J; junction bases left unmatched: 13. Here the CDR3 reads CASSPHGQGLGAEAFF. In DNA form, the CDR3 reads TGTGCCAGCAGCCCTCATGGACAGGGTCTCGGCGCTGAAGCTTTCTTT.

This clone has only one observation. V gene TRBV4-3 combines with J gene TRBJ1-2; 7 nucleotides match TRBD1. V lost 1 base and J lost 0; bases outside the gene matches: 8. The CDR3 has 17 amino acids. CDR1 and CDR2 (germline): LGHNA, YSLEER. CDR3 region: CASSQASSGTANYGYTF. CDR3 coding DNA: TGCGCCAGCAGCCAAGCCTCCTCCGGGACAGCTAACTATGGCTACACCTTC.

This clone showed up just once. The chain links TRBV20-1 to TRBJ2-3; D is unresolved. This CDR3 has 11 amino acids. Deletions cut 3 bases from V and 4 bases from J, with 5 bases between. CDR1 and CDR2 (germline): DFQATT, SNEGSKA (reference sequence). Here the CDR3 reads CSARLADTQYF. CDR3 DNA: TGCAGTGCTAGGCTGGCAGATACGCAGTATTTT.

The rearrangement links TRBV28 to TRBJ2-3, with D perhaps matching TRBD2 (7 bases). The CDR3 covers 15 residues. The V and J ends lost 3 bases and 3 bases respectively, with 13 bases between them. CDR1 is MDHEN, CDR2 SYDVKM, per germline. The CDR3, as DNA: TGTGCCAGCAGTTTCCGGACTAGGGGGACAGATACGCAGTATTTT. This encodes CASSFRTRGTDTQYF.

In this sample, this clone turned up once. This rearrangement joins TRBV5-1 to TRBJ1-2, with no clear D. Germline values: CDR1 SGHRS, CDR2 YFSETQ. The CDR3 extends over 14 amino acids. V shed 1 base and J shed 4 bases, with 11 bases lying between them. CDR3 nucleotides: TGCGCCAGCAGCTTGCGGACGGAGCCCTATGGCTACACCTTC. As protein: CASSLRTEPYGYTF.